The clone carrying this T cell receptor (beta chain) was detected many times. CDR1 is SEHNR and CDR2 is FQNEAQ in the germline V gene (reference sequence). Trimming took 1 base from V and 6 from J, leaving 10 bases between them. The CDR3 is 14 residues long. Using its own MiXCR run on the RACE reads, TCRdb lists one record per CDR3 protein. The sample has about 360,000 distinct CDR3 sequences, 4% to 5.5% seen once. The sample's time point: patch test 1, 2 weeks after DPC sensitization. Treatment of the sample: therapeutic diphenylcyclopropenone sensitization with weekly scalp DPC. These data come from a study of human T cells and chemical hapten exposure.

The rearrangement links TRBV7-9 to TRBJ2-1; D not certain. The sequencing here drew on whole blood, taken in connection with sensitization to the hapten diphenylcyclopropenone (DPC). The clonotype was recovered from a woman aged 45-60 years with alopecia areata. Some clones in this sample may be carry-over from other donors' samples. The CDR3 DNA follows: TGTGCCAGCAGCTTAGTTGGAACCCTCAATGAGCAGTTCTTC. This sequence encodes CASSLVGTLNEQFF.